This TCR beta chain is from a study of CD8 T cells in Susac syndrome. The RNA, 0.5 to 1 ug, was put through reverse transcription using random hexamers. In TCRdb, the immunoSEQ multiplex PCR reads were re-called with MiXCR into one record per CDR3 protein. The sample yields roughly 200,000 distinct CDR3 sequences, about 93% seen once. Sequenced: CD4+ T cells from PBMCs. This TCR derives from a human donor with Susac syndrome.

This CDR3 is CASSLGTANSPLHF. The CDR3 nucleotides read TGTGCCAGCAGTTTGGGGACAGCTAATTCACCCCTCCACTTT. This chain uses TRBV12-3 or TRBV12-4 with TRBJ1-6, with 7 bases aligning to TRBD1. The CDR3 consists of 14 residues. After removal of 3 bases from V and 6 bases from J, the junction contained 2 bases not matched to a gene.